The rows below give T cell receptor beta chains drawn from one sample of a study of blood T cells in healthy people across ages. TCRdb reanalysed the 5' RACE reads using MiXCR and keeps one entry per CDR3 protein. The sample contains hundreds of thousands of distinct CDR3 sequences, about 52% of which appear only once. Sequenced: blood. Receptor source: a woman aged 55-75 years in good health. The CDR3 runs from the conserved cysteine through the conserved F or W.

j_call v_call cdr3_aa
TRBJ2-2 TRBV29-1 CSVHSGAGANTGELFF
TRBJ2-3 TRBV4-3 CASSQVLEDTQYF
TRBJ1-1 TRBV6-5 CASSYREGNTEAFF
TRBJ1-5 TRBV28 CASRTGISLNQPQHF
TRBJ1-5 TRBV7-2 CASSFPRQPQHF
TRBJ2-1 TRBV28 CASSFRTSGRALSYYNEQFF
TRBJ2-1 TRBV4-2 CASSQGTSGWNEQFF
TRBJ2-2 TRBV5-1 CASSAPDTWTGELFF
TRBJ1-1 TRBV5-1 CASSLDSGFAEAFF
TRBJ2-6 TRBV12-3/TRBV12-4 CASSQTGTTGANVLTF
. TRBV9 CASSVAGSEQYF
TRBJ2-7 TRBV3-1 CASSRKLASGSDSYEQYF
TRBJ1-2 TRBV5-1 CASSLTGPNYGYTF
TRBJ1-1 TRBV10-3 CAIKGGAGENTEAFF